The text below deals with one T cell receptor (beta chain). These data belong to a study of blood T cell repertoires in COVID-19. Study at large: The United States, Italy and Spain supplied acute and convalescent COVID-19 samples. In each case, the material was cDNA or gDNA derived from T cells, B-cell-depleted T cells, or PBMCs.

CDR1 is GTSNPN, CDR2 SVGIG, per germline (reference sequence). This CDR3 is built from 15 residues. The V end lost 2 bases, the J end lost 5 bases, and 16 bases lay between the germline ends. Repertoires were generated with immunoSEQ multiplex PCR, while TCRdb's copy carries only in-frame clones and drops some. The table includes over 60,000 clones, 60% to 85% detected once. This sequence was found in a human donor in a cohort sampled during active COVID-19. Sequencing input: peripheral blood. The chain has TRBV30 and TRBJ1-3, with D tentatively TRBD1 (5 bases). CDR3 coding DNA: TGTGCCTGGAGTTTCCCCAGGGTGGATAGAAACACCATATATTTT. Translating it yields CAWSFPRVDRNTIYF. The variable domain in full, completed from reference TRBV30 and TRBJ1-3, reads SQTIHQWPATLVQPVGSPLSLECTVEGTSNPNLYWYRQAAGRGLQLLFYSVGIGQISSEVPQNLSASRPQDRQFILSSKKLLLSDSGFYLCAWSFPRVDRNTIYFGEGSWLTVV.